This T cell receptor beta chain emerged from a study of PD-1 blockade in classical Hodgkin lymphoma. Across the whole study: Patients received nivolumab 3 mg/kg intravenously every 2 weeks. Study-wide points: Exclusion removed patients who began nivolumab under 1 year after ASCT. There was a significant rise in CD4+ TCR diversity by C4D1, with no such rise for CD8+.

TCRdb keeps only in-frame clones here, not all; method: immunoSEQ multiplex PCR. The profile shows 40,000 to 55,000 clones, about nine tenths of them singletons. The CDR3 consists of 16 residues. The V and J ends lost 4 bases and 2 bases respectively, with 16 bases between them. Germline CDR1 and CDR2: MDHEN and SYDVKM. This clone was seen a single time. Its antigen is not identified. Patients all relapsed after autologous stem cell transplantation, and there was variation in brentuximab vedotin exposure. The chain is built from TRBV28 and TRBJ2-3, with D perhaps TRBD2 (5 bases). The sequence derives from a human donor with classical Hodgkin lymphoma. Sequenced here: peripheral blood mononuclear cells (PBMCs), sampled at baseline. The CDR3 region has the DNA TGTGCCAGCAGTTGGGCCCGGGGAAATCCCACAGATACGCAGTATTTT. Translating it yields CASSWARGNPTDTQYF.